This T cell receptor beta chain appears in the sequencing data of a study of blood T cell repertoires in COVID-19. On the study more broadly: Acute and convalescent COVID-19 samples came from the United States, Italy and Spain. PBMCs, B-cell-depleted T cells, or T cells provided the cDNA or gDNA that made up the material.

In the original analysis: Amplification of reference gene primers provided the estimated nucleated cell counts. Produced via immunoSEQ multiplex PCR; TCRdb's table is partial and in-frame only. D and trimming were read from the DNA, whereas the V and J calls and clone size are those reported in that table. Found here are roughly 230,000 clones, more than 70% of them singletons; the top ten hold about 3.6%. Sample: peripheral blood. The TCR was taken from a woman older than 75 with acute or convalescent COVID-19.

The CDR3 bases are TGTGCCACCAGCAGAGATCGGGAGACCCAGTACTTC. Amino acids: CATSRDRETQYF. The genes are TRBV15 and TRBJ2-5; D gene ambiguous. This CDR3 region has 12 residues. Between the trimmed V and J ends, which lost 0 bases and 5 bases, there was a span of 4 bases. Germline V lookup: CDR1 LNHNV, CDR2 YYDKDF (reference sequence).